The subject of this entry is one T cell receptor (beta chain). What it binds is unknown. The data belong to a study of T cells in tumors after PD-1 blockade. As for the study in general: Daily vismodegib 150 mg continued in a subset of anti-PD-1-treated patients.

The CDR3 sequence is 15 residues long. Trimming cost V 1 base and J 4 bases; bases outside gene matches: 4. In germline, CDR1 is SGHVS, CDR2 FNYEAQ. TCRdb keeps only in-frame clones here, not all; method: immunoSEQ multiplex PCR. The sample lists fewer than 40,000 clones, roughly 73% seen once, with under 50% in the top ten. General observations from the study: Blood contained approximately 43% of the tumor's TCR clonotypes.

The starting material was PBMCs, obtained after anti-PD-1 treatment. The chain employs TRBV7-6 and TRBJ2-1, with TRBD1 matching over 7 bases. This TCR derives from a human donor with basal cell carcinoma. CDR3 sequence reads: CASSLGAGGYNEQFF. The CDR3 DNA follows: TGTGCCAGCAGCTTAGGGGCAGGGGGATACAATGAGCAGTTCTTC.